This is a list of T cell receptor beta chains from one sample in a study of blood T cell repertoires in COVID-19. Profiling relied on immunoSEQ multiplex PCR, and the TCRdb table lists in-frame clones only, not all of them. The repertoire consists of around 130,000 clones, with around 77% occurring once and the leading ten covering 7.9%. The sample was peripheral blood. The receptors shown here come from a human donor in a cohort sampled during active COVID-19. The CDR3 runs from the conserved cysteine through the conserved F or W. D genes are given only for firm matches. Where a row states a size, it is once, few, many or the class of an expanded clone; other rows omit it.

d_call j_call clone_size v_call cdr3_nt cdr3_aa
. TRBJ2-7 . TRBV19 TGTGCCAGTAGTCCCGTAGAGCAGTACTTC CASSPVEQYF
TRBD2 TRBJ2-2 . TRBV2 TGTGCCAGCAGCCAGCGGGGGGCCAACACCGGGGAGCTGTTTTTT CASSQRGANTGELFF
TRBD1 TRBJ2-7 . TRBV5-4 TGTGCCAGCAGCGAGCCGGGACAGTTACCCTCCGAGCAGTACTTC CASSEPGQLPSEQYF
. TRBJ2-7 once TRBV6-1 TGTGCCAGCAGTGACGTCCTAGGCAACGAGCAGTACTTC CASSDVLGNEQYF
. TRBJ2-7 . TRBV6-2/TRBV6-3 TGTGCCAGCAGTTTCACAGGGTATGGGAGCTCCTACGAGCAGTACTTC CASSFTGYGSSYEQYF
. TRBJ1-3 . TRBV11-3 TGTGCCAGCAGCTTAGTTTCTTTTGGAAACACCATATATTTT CASSLVSFGNTIYF
TRBD1 TRBJ2-7 few TRBV10-2 TGCGCCAGCAGGGGGGACAGAATAGGCGAGCAGTACTTC CASRGDRIGEQYF
. TRBJ1-1 . TRBV19 TGTGCCATCTCCCGGAAGGCTGGAGGCACTGAAGCTTTCTTT CAISRKAGGTEAFF
TRBD2 TRBJ2-7 . TRBV20-1 TGCAGTGCTAGTACTAGCGGGAGAGGGTACGAGCAGTACTTC CSASTSGRGYEQYF
. TRBJ1-6 . TRBV10-3 TGTGCCATCGGAGCTGAGGGTTCACCCCTCCACTTT CAIGAEGSPLHF
. TRBJ1-1 . TRBV5-5 TGTGCCAGCAGCTTGGCCCCGGGGGGCGCACGGACTGAAGCTTTCTTT CASSLAPGGARTEAFF
. TRBJ1-2 . TRBV2 TGTGCCAGCAAAAGCCAATACAGGGCAGGGGGCTACACCTTC CASKSQYRAGGYTF
. TRBJ1-2 . TRBV30 TGTGCCGGGGGGGGAGGGGGTCTTGGCTACACCTTC CAGGGGGLGYTF
TRBD2 TRBJ2-1 . TRBV28 TGTGCCAGCAGCCAGAGCACGGGAGGACTATACAATGAGCAGTTCTTC CASSQSTGGLYNEQFF
. TRBJ2-7 few TRBV27 TGTGCCAGCACCAAAAACGGACAGTACGAGCAGTACTTC CASTKNGQYEQYF
. TRBJ1-2 . TRBV29-1 TGCAGCGTTCTTGGACACAGTGGCAGCTACACCTTC CSVLGHSGSYTF
. TRBJ2-7 . TRBV19 TGTGCCAGTAGTTTATCCCGGGAGGACAGAAACGACCCTCAAGTGCTCGACTACGAGCAGTACTTC CASSLSREDRNDPQVLDYEQYF
TRBD1 TRBJ1-2 . TRBV6-5 TGTGCCAGCCGCGACAGGGAACGGTATGGCTACACCTTC CASRDRERYGYTF
. TRBJ1-1 . TRBV18 TGTGCCAGCTCACCGACGCGGGGCCTCACTGAAGCTTTCTTT CASSPTRGLTEAFF
TRBD1 TRBJ2-5 . TRBV12-5 TGTGCTAGTGGTTTGGTAGGACAGGCCCAAGAGACCCAGTACTTC CASGLVGQAQETQYF
TRBD1 TRBJ2-7 . TRBV7-2 TGTGCCAGCAGCTTAAGGGCAGGGGGCTACGAGCAGTACTTC CASSLRAGGYEQYF
. TRBJ1-2 . TRBV10-3 TGTGCCATCACGCCCGGGGAAGGGTATGGCTACACCTTC CAITPGEGYGYTF
. TRBJ1-6 few TRBV5-3 TGTGCCAGAAGCTTGGAAGGGACTGGTTCACCCCTCCACTTT CARSLEGTGSPLHF
TRBD2 TRBJ2-7 once TRBV19 TGTGCCAGTTCGCCGGGACTATCGGAGAGATACGAGCAGTACTTC CASSPGLSERYEQYF
TRBD2 TRBJ2-3 . TRBV13 TGTGCCAGCAGCGGAAGCGCGGGGGAGACAGATACGCAGTATTTT CASSGSAGETDTQYF
. TRBJ1-4 . TRBV7-9 TGTGCCAGCAGCCCGGAGGGTAGCGCAACTAATGAAAAACTGTTTTTT CASSPEGSATNEKLFF
TRBD1 TRBJ2-7 . TRBV7-9 TGTGCCAGCAGCAATACCACAGGGGAGAGCTCCTACGAGCAGTACTTC CASSNTTGESSYEQYF
TRBD1 TRBJ2-7 . TRBV5-6 TGTGCCAGCAGCTGGGGGCACAGGGGTCAGTACGAGCAGTACTTC CASSWGHRGQYEQYF
. TRBJ2-3 . TRBV11-3 TGTGCCAGCAGCTTAGGGGCAAGTACGCAGTATTTT CASSLGASTQYF
. TRBJ1-2 once TRBV10-3 TGTGCCATCAATGCTAGACCGCGAAACTATGGCTACACCTTC CAINARPRNYGYTF
TRBD1 TRBJ1-1 . TRBV27 TGTGCCAGCAGTTATGGGGGAACAGGGGCCTCTGAAGCTTTCTTT CASSYGGTGASEAFF
. TRBJ1-2 . TRBV3-1/TRBV3-2 TGTGCCAGCAGCGAACAGGGTTATGGCTACACCTTC CASSEQGYGYTF
. TRBJ1-3 . TRBV6-5 TGTGCCAGCAGTTACTCCCGCAGCTCTGGAAACACCATATATTTT CASSYSRSSGNTIYF
TRBD1 TRBJ2-7 . TRBV19 TGTGCCGCCTCTCCGGGACAGGGCGTCGAGCAGTACTTC CAASPGQGVEQYF
TRBD2 TRBJ2-7 few TRBV19 TGTGCCAGTACCCCGGGGGGGGCGGACGGCTACGAGCAGTACTTC CASTPGGADGYEQYF
. TRBJ1-1 . TRBV11-1 TGTGCCAGCAGCTTAGGACAGATGAACACTGAAGCTTTCTTT CASSLGQMNTEAFF
. TRBJ1-5 . TRBV6-5 TGTGCCAGCAGTTACTCGGTTCGGCAGCCCCAGCATTTT CASSYSVRQPQHF
. TRBJ1-1 . TRBV11-3 TGTGCCAGCAGCTTAGGCTGGGGGGGTAAGAATAACACTGAAGCTTTCTTT CASSLGWGGKNNTEAFF
. TRBJ2-7 . TRBV6-2/TRBV6-3 TGTGCCAGCAGTTGGCAGGGGGGCTCCTACGAGCAGTACTTC CASSWQGGSYEQYF
TRBD2 TRBJ2-7 . TRBV5-1 TGCGCCAGCAGCTTGGTTGGCGGGGGGGCTAACGAGCAGTACTTC CASSLVGGGANEQYF
. TRBJ2-7 . TRBV30 TGTGCCTTCCTCAACGGGGACACCCGATTGGGGGAGCAGTACTTC CAFLNGDTRLGEQYF